Following are 15 T cell receptor beta chains from one sample sequenced in a study of cytomegalovirus exposure and HLA in healthy donors. It was with 60 Vbeta and 13 Jbeta primers that the PCR ran. Clones were sequenced by immunoSEQ multiplex PCR, and TCRdb holds only the in-frame ones, with some missing. The sample gives around 200,000 clones, roughly 79% of which show up once; around 1.8% is in the top ten. The sequenced sample was PBMCs. All receptors derive from a man between 18 and 35 years old in good health and CMV-seronegative.

The chain recombines TRBV5-6 with TRBJ1-1; 9 bases align to TRBD1. V lost 4 bases, J lost 3 bases, and 13 bases stayed unmatched. The V gene's germline CDR1 is SGHDT and CDR2 YYEEEE. The CDR3 extends over 17 amino acids. The chain's CDR3 is CASSPGQGFYSDTEAFF. DNA for the CDR3: TGTGCCAGCAGCCCGGGACAGGGATTCTATAGTGACACTGAAGCTTTCTTT.

This chain connects TRBV4-3 to TRBJ2-1; TRBD2 matches at 8 bases. Trimming took 6 bases from V and 6 from J; bases not matched to a gene: 10. This CDR3 has 15 residues. CDR1 and CDR2 (germline): LGHNA, YSLEER. CDR3 in DNA: TGCGCCAGCAGTCCGGGGGCGGGAGGACCCAATGAGCAGTTCTTC. Protein product: CASSPGAGGPNEQFF.

J is TRBJ2-1 and V is TRBV29-1, with 10 bases lining up with TRBD2. CDR3 length: 16 residues. V lost 5 bases and J lost 5; bases outside the gene matches: 12. Germline V CDR1 and CDR2: SQVTM, ANQGSEA. DNA for the CDR3: TGCAGCGTTAAATGGCTAGCGGGAGAGGGGAACAATGAGCAGTTCTTC. Amino acids: CSVKWLAGEGNNEQFF.

There are a few counts of this clone. The chain links TRBV18 to TRBJ1-2; D not resolved. The CDR3 has 13 amino acids. V lost 3 bases, J lost 5 bases, and 10 bases lay in between. The germline V gene has CDR1 KGHSH and CDR2 LQKENI. The CDR3: CASSPDKRYGYTF. DNA of the CDR3: TGTGCCAGCTCACCTGACAAAAGATATGGCTACACCTTC.

Comments on this clone: At one end, the junction sequence differs from germline, possibly due to a read error. The rearrangement uses TRBV19 and TRBJ2-5; 11 bases map to TRBD2. The V gene's germline CDR1 is LNHDA and CDR2 SQIVND (reference sequence). There are 17 residues in the CDR3. CDR3 bases: TGTGCCAGTAGTATTTTGGGGACTAGCGGAGGCCAAGATACCCAGTACTTC. Its protein is CASSILGTSGGQDTQYF.

This chain uses TRBV28 with TRBJ1-5; 7 positions agree with TRBD1. With V trimmed by 7 bases and J by 6 bases, 6 bases remained unmatched. This CDR3 has 13 residues. Germline-derived CDR1 and CDR2 are MDHEN and SYDVKM. This chain's CDR3 is CASNDRDGQPQHF. CDR3 in DNA: TGTGCCAGCAACGACAGGGACGGTCAGCCCCAGCATTTT.

The chain has TRBV6-5 and TRBJ2-6; no clear D gene. The V gene's germline CDR1 is MNHEY and CDR2 SVGAGI. V lost 4 bases and J 0 bases, leaving 4 bases between the germline ends. The CDR3 has 14 residues. The CDR3 reads CASSSGSGANVLTF. CDR3 DNA sequence: TGTGCCAGCAGTTCCGGCTCTGGGGCCAACGTCCTGACTTTC.

The chain couples TRBV28 to TRBJ2-2; 12 bases are a match to TRBD2. Germline assignment: CDR1 MDHEN and CDR2 SYDVKM. The ends lost 1 base at V and 2 bases at J; junction bases unmatched: 5. CDR3 length: 18 residues. CDR3 bases: TGTGCCAGCAGTTTATTCCCGGGACTAGCGGGTAACACCGGGGAGCTGTTTTTT. Translated: CASSLFPGLAGNTGELFF.

The chain has TRBV9 and TRBJ2-1, with 8 bases that match TRBD1. Germline V CDR1 and CDR2: SGDLS, YYNGEE. The CDR3 is 14 amino acids. Trimming at V came to 3 bases and at J to 8 bases, leaving 7 bases not matched to a gene. The CDR3 DNA sequence: TGTGCCAGCAGCGCCGGACAGGGTCCGGATGAGCAGTTCTTC. Translating gives CASSAGQGPDEQFF.

The J gene is TRBJ2-1, the V gene TRBV6-4, with a weak D call TRBD1 (5 bases). V lost 0 bases, J lost 0 bases, and 9 bases lay in between. This CDR3 is 16 amino acids long. Germline loops: CDR1 MRHNA, CDR2 SNTAGT. The CDR3 sequence is CASSDSTASSYNEQFF. The CDR3 bases are TGTGCCAGCAGTGACTCGACAGCGAGCTCCTACAATGAGCAGTTCTTC.

V gene TRBV6-5 combines with J gene TRBJ1-6; D gene unclear. The germline V gene has CDR1 MNHEY and CDR2 SVGAGI. The ends were cut back, 8 bases at V and 13 bases at J, with 21 bases in the middle. The CDR3 is made up of 14 amino acids. CDR3 in amino acids: CASRPGVGGGPLHF. CDR3 in DNA: TGTGCCAGCCGTCCCGGGGTGGGCGGAGGGCCCCTCCACTTT.

The chain is built from TRBV30 and TRBJ2-2; 8 nucleotides align to TRBD2. Per germline, CDR1 GTSNPN and CDR2 SVGIG (reference sequence). Losses at the gene ends were 5 bases for V and 0 bases for J; bases not matched to a gene: 2. The CDR3 runs 14 residues. DNA of the CDR3: TGTGCCTGGTCACTAGCGGCGAACACCGGGGAGCTGTTTTTT. Translated: CAWSLAANTGELFF.

V and J are TRBV5-1 and TRBJ2-1; TRBD1 agrees at 7 bases. The CDR3 is 11 amino acids. Trimming removed 4 bases from V and 13 bases from J; junction bases left unmatched: 5. Looked up from germline, CDR1 is SGHRS and CDR2 is YFSETQ. CDR3 sequence (DNA): TGCGCCAGCAGCGATACAGGGGATCAGTTCTTC. Encoded protein: CASSDTGDQFF.

This clone was counted once. This chain joins TRBV2 and TRBJ1-2; D is perhaps TRBD1 (6 bases). Germline CDR1 is SNHLY and CDR2 is FYNNEI. Trimming shortened V by 3 bases and J by 8 bases, and 10 bases separated the two germline ends. The CDR3 extends over 12 amino acids. In DNA, the CDR3 is TGTGCCAGCAGTGAGGGGGCACGAGGCTACACCTTC. Protein: CASSEGARGYTF. Full variable domain (remainder filled in from reference TRBV2 and TRBJ1-2): EPEVTQTPSHQVTQMGQEVILRCVPISNHLYFYWYRQILGQKVEFLVSFYNNEISEKSEIFDDQFSVERPDGSNFTLKIRSTKLEDSAMYFCASSEGARGYTFGSGTRLTVV.

Notes on this clone: At the DNA level, this CDR3 is encoded by other sequences in the same sample as well. The chain joins TRBV5-6 to TRBJ1-6, with no clear D. CDR1 SGHDT and CDR2 YYEEEE come from the germline V gene. The CDR3 is 13 amino acids. Trimming took 0 bases from V and 7 from J, leaving 5 bases between them. CDR3 sequence (DNA): TGTGCCAGCAGCTTGGACAGCAATTCACCCCTCCACTTT. It is translated as CASSLDSNSPLHF.